This entry lists 23 T cell receptor beta chains sequenced from one sample in a study of blood T cell repertoires in COVID-19. Here immunoSEQ multiplex PCR was the method, and the copy in TCRdb shows in-frame clones only, minus some. This table holds over 200,000 clones, under 90% found once. Sequencing was done on a sample of peripheral blood. The receptors here all came from a man in his sixties who had recovered from COVID-19.

This sequence joins TRBV28 and TRBJ1-2, with D possibly being TRBD1 (5 bases). The CDR3 extends over 13 amino acids. The germline gives CDR1 MDHEN, CDR2 SYDVKM. Trimming removed 7 bases from V and 6 bases from J, with 15 bases in between. This CDR3 reads CASIPGGLDGYTF. The CDR3 DNA reads TGTGCCAGCATCCCGGGGGGACTGGATGGCTACACCTTC.

This clone was found a few times. The chain links TRBV24-1 to TRBJ1-2; D gene ambiguous. From germline, CDR1 is KGHDR and CDR2 SFDVKD. The CDR3 is 13 residues long. With 7 bases removed from V and 3 bases from J, the gap between germline ends came to 11 bases. The CDR3 spells CATSEGFDYGYTF. The CDR3 DNA sequence: TGTGCCACCAGCGAGGGTTTTGACTATGGCTACACCTTC.

In this sample, this clone turned up a few times. The chain employs TRBV18 and TRBJ2-7; 8 positions agree with TRBD2. CDR1 and CDR2 from the germline V gene are KGHSH and LQKENI. The trim removed 2 bases at V and 2 bases at J, leaving 2 bases unmatched. CDR3 length: 14 amino acids. DNA of the CDR3: TGTGCCAGCTCACCAGGGACTAGAGCCTACGAGCAGTACTTC. Encoded protein: CASSPGTRAYEQYF.

The CDR3 DNA is TGCGCCAGCAGCTTGTCGTCAGGTAACGAGCAGTTCTTC. Encoded protein: CASSLSSGNEQFF. J is TRBJ2-1 and V is TRBV5-1; D is uncertain. The CDR3 spans 13 residues. Germline V gives CDR1 SGHRS, CDR2 YFSETQ. V lost 1 base, J lost 10 bases, and 12 bases lay in between.

The V and J genes are TRBV28 and TRBJ1-2; 7 bases line up with TRBD1. The V segment lost 5 bases and the J segment 0 bases; nucleotides outside the gene matches: 9. The CDR3 totals 16 residues. Germline V gives CDR1 MDHEN, CDR2 SYDVKM. CDR3 residues: CASSASLGTANYGYTF. DNA for the CDR3: TGTGCCAGCAGTGCCAGCCTAGGGACAGCTAACTATGGCTACACCTTC.

This clone was detected once. This chain connects TRBV3-1 (or the pseudogene TRBV3-2) to TRBJ2-1, with 15 bases aligning to TRBD2. Germline V gives CDR1 LGHDT, CDR2 YNNKEL (reference sequence). V gave up 1 base and J gave up 10 bases; unmatched junction bases: 5. The CDR3 spans 16 residues. The CDR3 DNA follows: TGTGCCAGCAGCCAAGGGACTAGCGGGGGGGCACAGGAGCAGTTCTTC. Protein: CASSQGTSGGAQEQFF.

The chain recombines TRBV9 with TRBJ1-3, with unresolved D. The V end lost 0 bases, the J end lost 2 bases, and 15 bases lay between the germline ends. Germline CDR1 is SGDLS and CDR2 is YYNGEE. The CDR3 loop spans 17 amino acids. As DNA, the CDR3 is TGTGCCAGCAGCGTAGACCCCGCGGGAGTGGCTGGAAACACCATATATTTT. Protein: CASSVDPAGVAGNTIYF. Filled out from reference TRBV9 and TRBJ1-3, the complete variable domain reads DSGVTQTPKHLITATGQRVTLRCSPRSGDLSVYWYQQSLDQGLQFLIQYYNGEERAKGNILERFSAQQFPDLHSELNLSSLELGDSALYFCASSVDPAGVAGNTIYFGEGSWLTVV.

The chain links TRBV18 to TRBJ1-1; D possibly corresponds to TRBD1 (5 bases). Looked up from germline, CDR1 is KGHSH and CDR2 is LQKENI. V was trimmed by 5 bases and J by 1 base, leaving 11 bases between them. CDR3 length: 14 residues. The CDR3: CASSTDIRNTEAFF. CDR3 DNA: TGTGCCAGCTCAACGGACATACGGAACACTGAAGCTTTCTTT.

V gene TRBV19 combines with J gene TRBJ1-5; 8 bases map to TRBD1. CDR3 length: 17 amino acids. With V trimmed by 5 bases and J by 5 bases, 14 bases remained unmatched. The germline V gene has CDR1 LNHDA and CDR2 SQIVND (reference sequence). CDR3 region: CASSFGTGLLGHQPQHF. The CDR3 DNA follows: TGTGCCAGTAGTTTCGGGACAGGCCTATTAGGGCATCAGCCCCAGCATTTT.

The chain joins TRBV18 to TRBJ2-7; TRBD1 matches 9 bases. CDR3 size: 15 residues. The ends lost 5 bases at V and 5 bases at J; junction bases unmatched: 10. Per the germline V gene, CDR1 is KGHSH and CDR2 is LQKENI. The CDR3 region is CASSTTGQGLNEQYF. Here the CDR3 DNA reads TGTGCCAGCTCAACGACGGGACAGGGTCTCAACGAGCAGTACTTC.

The V call is TRBV28, the J call TRBJ2-4; TRBD2 matches at 12 bases. CDR3 length: 17 residues. V was clipped by 5 bases and J by 1 base; unmatched bases: 6. Germline V gene sequence: CDR1 MDHEN, CDR2 SYDVKM. For the CDR3, the DNA is TGTGCCAGCAGTGAGACTAGCGGGAGTGGGGCCAAAAACATTCAGTACTTC. It codes for CASSETSGSGAKNIQYF.

This sequence joins TRBV2 and TRBJ1-1; 7 bases map to TRBD1. Germline V lookup: CDR1 SNHLY, CDR2 FYNNEI. The CDR3 runs 14 residues. V was pared by 4 bases and J by 7 bases, with 9 bases of the junction left unmatched. CDR3 region: CASSGGPRQGEAFF. The CDR3 DNA is TGTGCCAGCAGTGGGGGTCCCCGACAGGGTGAAGCTTTCTTT.

V is TRBV7-2 and J is TRBJ2-3; TRBD1 agrees at 9 bases. Germline V gene sequence: CDR1 SGHTA, CDR2 FQGNSA. The V and J ends lost 1 base and 5 bases, in that order; junction bases with no gene match: 4. The CDR3 consists of 15 residues. CDR3 region: CASSLGQGGVDTQYF. The CDR3 coding sequence is TGTGCCAGCAGCTTAGGACAGGGGGGTGTAGATACGCAGTATTTT.

In DNA form, the CDR3 reads TGCGCCAGCAGCTTGGCCGGCGGGACCTACAATGAGCAGTTCTTC. It yields the protein CASSLAGGTYNEQFF. The chain combines TRBV5-1 with TRBJ2-1, with D perhaps matching TRBD2 (6 bases). V was pared by 0 bases and J by 2 bases, with 9 bases between. The CDR3 is made up of 15 amino acids. CDR1 SGHRS and CDR2 YFSETQ come from the germline V gene.

This chain joins TRBV4-2 and TRBJ2-5, with TRBD2 as a possible D gene (7 bases). V lost 0 bases and J 1 base, leaving 12 bases between the germline ends. This CDR3 region has 16 residues. The germline V gene has CDR1 LGHNA and CDR2 YNFKEQ. The CDR3 region is CASSQDRGGAQETQYF. CDR3 nucleotides: TGTGCCAGCAGCCAAGATCGAGGGGGGGCCCAAGAGACCCAGTACTTC.

This chain joins TRBV10-3 and TRBJ1-1, with a weak D call TRBD1 (5 bases). The germline V gene has CDR1 ENHRY and CDR2 SYGVKD. The CDR3 runs to 17 residues. Trimming removed 0 bases at V and 0 bases at J, with 14 bases between. CDR3 amino acids: CAISESAGRPMNTEAFF. CDR3 in DNA: TGTGCCATCAGTGAGTCGGCGGGACGGCCTATGAACACTGAAGCTTTCTTT.

The rearrangement links TRBV10-3 to TRBJ1-1, with 9 bases that match TRBD1. From germline, CDR1 is ENHRY and CDR2 SYGVKD. With 4 bases clipped from V and 5 bases from J, the junction kept 5 bases outside the gene matches. The CDR3 length is 14 residues. The chain's CDR3 is CAISAQTGGTEAFF. The CDR3 DNA is TGTGCCATCAGTGCGCAGACAGGGGGAACTGAAGCTTTCTTT.

Written as DNA, the CDR3 is TGTGCCAGCAGCAAAGCTCAGAATTTTGGAAACACCATATATTTT. As protein: CASSKAQNFGNTIYF. The J gene is TRBJ1-3, the V gene TRBV21-1; no DNA check was done on the table's D call, TRBD1. TRBV21-1 is labeled a pseudogene. The CDR3 runs to 15 residues.

The table lists this clone with a count of one. The chain is built from TRBV5-1 and TRBJ1-1, with D possibly TRBD1 on 6 matching bases. CDR1 is SGHRS and CDR2 is YFSETQ in the germline V gene. Trimming pared 2 bases from V and 5 bases from J, leaving 19 bases between. This CDR3 has 16 residues. Here the CDR3 reads CASSFRAGAVITEAFF. DNA for the CDR3: TGCGCCAGCAGCTTTCGTGCAGGGGCCGTCATAACTGAAGCTTTCTTT.

On this clone: Other DNA sequences in the same sample also yield this CDR3. The chain recombines TRBV28 with TRBJ1-2, with TRBD1 matching 8 bases. Trimming removed 6 bases from V and 1 base from J; junction bases left unmatched: 1. Germline CDR1 MDHEN, CDR2 SYDVKM. The CDR3 is 13 amino acids. CDR3 bases: TGTGCCAGCAGAACAGGGGGTAACTATGGCTACACCTTC. Protein product: CASRTGGNYGYTF.

This rearrangement joins TRBV9 to TRBJ2-7; 9 positions match TRBD1. This CDR3 spans 14 amino acids. V shed 3 bases and J 4 bases; nucleotides not matched to a gene: 5. Germline-derived CDR1 and CDR2 are SGDLS and YYNGEE. CDR3 nucleotides: TGTGCCAGCAGCGCACAGGGGGCGCTTTACGAGCAGTACTTC. It specifies CASSAQGALYEQYF.

The chain uses TRBV9 and TRBJ2-4; possible D gene TRBD2, 6 bases. V dropped 2 bases and J dropped 3 bases, with 12 bases sitting between them. CDR1 and CDR2 (germline): SGDLS, YYNGEE. This CDR3 comprises 15 residues. The CDR3 spells CASSVAGGSKNIQYF. CDR3 coding DNA: TGTGCCAGCAGCGTTGCCGGGGGAAGCAAAAACATTCAGTACTTC.

This sequence joins TRBV5-1 and TRBJ1-1; 7 nucleotides agree with TRBD1. V was pared by 4 bases and J by 2 bases, with 5 bases of the junction left unmatched. CDR1 is SGHRS, CDR2 YFSETQ, per germline. The length of the CDR3 is 14 residues. The CDR3 DNA sequence: TGCGCCAGCAGCGTGAACAGGGGAAACACTGAAGCTTTCTTT. Residues: CASSVNRGNTEAFF.